This T cell receptor beta chain was recovered during a study of low-dose radiotherapy and immunotherapy resistance in tumors. Study-level background: Cohort 1 was given 0.5 Gy fractions every 2 weeks, 6.5 Gy in total. A total of 13 Gy over 26 weeks was given to Cohort 2 as 1 Gy per fraction every two weeks. The regimen for patients comprised intravenous nivolumab 240 mg every two weeks plus intravenous ipilimumab 1 mg/kg every six weeks.

Time point specified: before trial treatment. Low-dose radiotherapy and low-dose cyclophosphamide, together with aspirin, ipilimumab and nivolumab, were given to donors. Both TCRalpha and TCRbeta chains were reverse transcribed with V-gene-specific primers. The TCRs were subjected to amplification over approximately 19 PCR cycles employing a constant-region primer in conjunction with a V-primer adapter. In TCRdb, the reads were re-called with MiXCR into one record per CDR3 protein. The sample has 100,000 or so distinct CDR3 sequences; around 9.2% are singletons. CDR3 size: 21 residues. Per the germline V gene, CDR1 is KGHSH and CDR2 is LQKENI. The ends were cut back, 0 bases at V and 2 bases at J, with 23 bases in the middle. This clonotype has a count of ten or more.

This rearrangement joins TRBV18 to TRBJ2-6; the D gene is possibly TRBD1 (8 bases). The specimen was PBMCs, collected before treatment. This receptor was obtained from a male donor with prostate cancer. CDR3 sequence: CASSPPAGTGRGVAGANVLTF. Written as DNA, the CDR3 is TGTGCCAGCTCACCACCCGCCGGGACAGGTCGGGGGGTGGCTGGGGCCAACGTCCTGACTTTC.